Reported below is one T cell receptor beta chain. Its antigen remains unknown. Germline assignment: CDR1 MNHEY and CDR2 SVGAGI. This CDR3 comprises 16 residues. The ends lost 0 bases at V and 0 bases at J; junction bases unmatched: 3. Data came from immunoSEQ multiplex PCR; TCRdb stores just in-frame clones and leaves some out. Here the sample spans 100,000 to 150,000 clones, 85% to 90% being singletons. This entry comes from a study of T cell responses to AZD1222 COVID-19 vaccine. Broader study findings: Donor demographics were predominantly white British with a female majority; clonal diversity may be underestimated. Seropositivity was recorded at baseline in only a handful of AZD1222 recipients.

This TCR was sampled from an adult in good health. The V gene is TRBV6-5, the J gene TRBJ2-7, with TRBD2 identical over 9 bases. Specimen: peripheral blood, collected on day 0 of AZD1222 vaccination. The CDR3 DNA follows: TGTGCCAGCAGTTACTCTCCTAGCGGGGACTCCTACGAGCAGTACTTC. The encoded protein is CASSYSPSGDSYEQYF.